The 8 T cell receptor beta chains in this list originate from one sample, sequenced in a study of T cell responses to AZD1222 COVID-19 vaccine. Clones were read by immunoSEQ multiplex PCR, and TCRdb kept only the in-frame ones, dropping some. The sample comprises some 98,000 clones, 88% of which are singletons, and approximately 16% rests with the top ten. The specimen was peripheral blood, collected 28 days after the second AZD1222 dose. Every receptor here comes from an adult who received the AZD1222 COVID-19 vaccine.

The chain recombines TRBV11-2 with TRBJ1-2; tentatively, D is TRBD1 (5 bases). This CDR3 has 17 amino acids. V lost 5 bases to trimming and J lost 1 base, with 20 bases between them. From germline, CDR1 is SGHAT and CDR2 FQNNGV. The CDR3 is CASSLTVGPERNYGYTF. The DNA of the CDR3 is TGTGCCAGCAGCCTTACGGTGGGGCCGGAACGTAACTATGGCTACACCTTC.

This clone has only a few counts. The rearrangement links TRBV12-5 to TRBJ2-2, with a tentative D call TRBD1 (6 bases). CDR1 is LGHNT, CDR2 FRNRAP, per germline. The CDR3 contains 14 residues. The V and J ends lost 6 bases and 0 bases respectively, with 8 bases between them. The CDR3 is CASGQGSNTGELFF. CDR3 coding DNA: TGTGCTAGTGGACAGGGCTCGAACACCGGGGAGCTGTTTTTT.

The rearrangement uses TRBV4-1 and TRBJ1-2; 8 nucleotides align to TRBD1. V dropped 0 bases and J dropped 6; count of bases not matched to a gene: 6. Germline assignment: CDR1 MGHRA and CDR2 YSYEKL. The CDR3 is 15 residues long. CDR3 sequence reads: CASSQDQSGGNGYTF. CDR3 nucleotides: TGCGCCAGCAGCCAAGATCAATCAGGGGGCAATGGCTACACCTTC.

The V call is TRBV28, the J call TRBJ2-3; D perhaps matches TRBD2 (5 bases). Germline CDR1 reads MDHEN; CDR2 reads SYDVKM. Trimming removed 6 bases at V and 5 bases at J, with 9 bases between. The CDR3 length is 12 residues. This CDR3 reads CASRGLGDTQYF. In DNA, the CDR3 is TGTGCCAGCAGAGGACTTGGAGATACGCAGTATTTT.

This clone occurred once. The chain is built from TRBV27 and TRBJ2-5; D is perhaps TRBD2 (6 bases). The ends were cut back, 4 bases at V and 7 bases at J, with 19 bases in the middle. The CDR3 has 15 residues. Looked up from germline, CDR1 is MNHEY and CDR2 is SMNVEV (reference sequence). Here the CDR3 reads CASSSAGSPTGTQYF. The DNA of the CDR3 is TGTGCCAGCAGTTCCGCCGGGAGCCCGACGGGGACCCAGTACTTC.

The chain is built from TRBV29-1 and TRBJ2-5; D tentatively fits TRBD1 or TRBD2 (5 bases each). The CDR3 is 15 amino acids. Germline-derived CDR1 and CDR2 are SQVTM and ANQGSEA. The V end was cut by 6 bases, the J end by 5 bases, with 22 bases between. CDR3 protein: CSVAPGTPSTETQYF. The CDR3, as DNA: TGCAGCGTCGCCCCGGGGACCCCCAGTACGGAGACCCAGTACTTC.

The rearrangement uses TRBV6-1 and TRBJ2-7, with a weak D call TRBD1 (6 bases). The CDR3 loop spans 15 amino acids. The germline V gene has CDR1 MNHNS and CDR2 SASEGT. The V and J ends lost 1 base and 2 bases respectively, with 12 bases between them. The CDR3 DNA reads TGTGCCAGCAGTGAAGGGCAGGGGCCCACCTACGAGCAGTACTTC. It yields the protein CASSEGQGPTYEQYF.

The CDR3 region is CASNQYRGPGNTIYF. DNA for the CDR3: TGTGCCAGCAACCAATACAGGGGGCCTGGAAACACCATATATTTT. This rearrangement joins TRBV7-2 to TRBJ1-3, with 9 bases fitting TRBD1. The CDR3 extends over 15 amino acids. CDR1 is SGHTA, CDR2 FQGNSA, per germline. V dropped 7 bases and J dropped 2; count of bases not matched to a gene: 6. Using reference TRBV7-2 and TRBJ1-3 for the parts outside the CDR3, the full variable domain is GAGVSQSPSNKVTEKGKDVELRCDPISGHTALYWYRQSLGQGLEFLIYFQGNSAPDKSGLPSDRFSAERTGGSVSTLTIQRTQQEDSAVYLCASNQYRGPGNTIYFGEGSWLTVV.